Listed below are T cell receptor beta chains from one sample, sequenced in a study of blood T cell repertoires in COVID-19. Using immunoSEQ multiplex PCR, the repertoire was profiled, and TCRdb retains in-frame clones only, with some absent. The top ten clones hold about a tenth of a sample with 12,000 or so clones, around 70% of them seen once. What was sequenced was peripheral blood. All receptors come from a man in his fifties or sixties with COVID-19, enrolled during active disease. CDR3s leave out the opening cysteine and the closing phenylalanine or tryptophan. The order of the fields is J gene, D gene, V gene, CDR3 protein. The D gene is left open where the match is weak.

TRBJ1-4,NA,TRBV14,ASSPAGLVWEKLF
TRBJ2-3,NA,TRBV5-4,ASSLGANGRGTQY
TRBJ2-3,TRBD1,TRBV25-1,ARGDRARNTQY
TRBJ1-1,NA,TRBV9,ASSLLTGPDTEAF
TRBJ1-2,NA,TRBV28,ASSLRNYGYT
TRBJ2-1,NA,TRBV27,ASSSRGTYNEQF
TRBJ2-1,TRBD2,TRBV9,ASSVGGLVPWSSYNEQF
TRBJ2-2,NA,TRBV19,ASSADTRWGGELF
TRBJ1-1,TRBD1,TRBV11-1,ASSRNRGSTEAF
TRBJ2-3,TRBD2,TRBV5-1,ASSLVGSGGRTDTQY
TRBJ1-2,NA,TRBV7-2,ASSSLEGIYGYT
TRBJ2-1,TRBD1,TRBV7-2,ASSLRQGHNEQF
TRBJ1-5,TRBD1,TRBV29-1,SVGTGISQPQH
TRBJ1-3,TRBD1,TRBV4-2,ASSHRDRVSGNTIY
TRBJ2-3,NA,TRBV12-5,ASGLGSGRDTQY
TRBJ1-4,NA,TRBV5-1,ASSFRQVEANEKLF
TRBJ2-1,TRBD2,TRBV19,ASSTGLAYEQF
TRBJ2-1,NA,TRBV18,ASSLGHPDYNEQF
TRBJ1-6,NA,TRBV10-1,ASKITGSTYNSPLH
TRBJ1-2,NA,TRBV9,ASSPRALQTYGYT
TRBJ2-4,TRBD1,TRBV2,ASSERWTGRNIQY
TRBJ1-3,TRBD1,TRBV18,ASSPGQGGNTIY
TRBJ1-5,NA,TRBV6-5,ASSYELNQPQH
TRBJ2-3,TRBD2,TRBV7-2,ASRYSGATDTQY
TRBJ2-1,TRBD2,TRBV11-2,ASSLYLAGAYNEQF
TRBJ2-5,NA,TRBV5-1,ASSLGVLGETQY
TRBJ1-4,NA,TRBV3-1/TRBV3-2,ASSPSSGREKLF
TRBJ2-1,NA,TRBV3-1/TRBV3-2,ASSQDPRTYNEQF
TRBJ1-1,NA,TRBV27,ASRRQLNTEAF
TRBJ1-1,NA,TRBV12-3/TRBV12-4,ASSSGLGTEAF
TRBJ2-1,TRBD2,TRBV4-1,ASSPKEAGGPLNEQF
TRBJ2-5,NA,TRBV19,ASSIGRESQETQY
TRBJ1-4,TRBD1,TRBV27,ASSSDRAGKLF
TRBJ1-1,NA,TRBV3-1/TRBV3-2,ASSHGDRKAF
TRBJ1-2,NA,TRBV30,AWSLLNYGYT
TRBJ1-2,TRBD1,TRBV7-9,ASSRRDRENYGYT
TRBJ1-1,NA,TRBV3-1/TRBV3-2,ASSFTGVTEAF
TRBJ2-7,NA,TRBV7-2,ASGGRGGHEQY
TRBJ2-1,TRBD2,TRBV6-6,ASSSALAAYNEQF
TRBJ2-6,NA,TRBV24-1,ATSPEGSGANVLT